A selection of T cell receptor beta chains follows, all from one sample in a study of blood T cell repertoires in COVID-19. Profiling relied on immunoSEQ multiplex PCR, and the TCRdb table lists in-frame clones only, not all of them. The sample carries about 160,000 clones, 92% recorded once. The specimen was peripheral blood. Receptors were obtained from a man younger than 45 with COVID-19, enrolled during active disease. Each CDR3 is given with its conserved first and last residue. A D gene is named only where the DNA matches it firmly. Size tells how often a clone was seen (once, few, many) or the class of an expanded clone, and some rows leave it out.

d_call,clone_size,j_call,v_call,cdr3_nt,cdr3_aa
NA,NA,TRBJ1-2,TRBV5-6,TGTGCCAGCAGCTTCGACTCGAGTGGCTACACCTTC,CASSFDSSGYTF
NA,NA,TRBJ2-1,TRBV24-1,TGTGCCACCAGTGATTCTTCTAGCGGCCCCAGGGGAAATGAGCAGTTCTTC,CATSDSSSGPRGNEQFF
NA,NA,TRBJ1-1,TRBV18,TGTGCCAGCTCACCAGGGCAGAACACTGAAGCTTTCTTT,CASSPGQNTEAFF
TRBD2,NA,TRBJ2-1,TRBV30,TGTGCCTGGACTCGATGGGCTAGCGGGAGAGATGAGCAGTTCTTC,CAWTRWASGRDEQFF
NA,once,TRBJ1-3,TRBV3-1/TRBV3-2,TGTGCCAGCAGCCACGACACCGCTGGAAACACCATATATTTT,CASSHDTAGNTIYF
NA,NA,TRBJ2-2,TRBV24-1,TGTGCCACCAGTGATACCGGCCAGGGCGCCGGGGAGCTGTTTTTT,CATSDTGQGAGELFF
NA,NA,TRBJ1-1,TRBV19,TGTGCCAGTAGGCCGCCAGGGGCGCGTTCCAACACTGAAGCTTTCTTT,CASRPPGARSNTEAFF
TRBD1,NA,TRBJ2-2,TRBV24-1,TGTGCCACCAGTGATACGGGACAGGGGGCCGGGGAGCTGTTTTTT,CATSDTGQGAGELFF
NA,NA,TRBJ1-1,TRBV3-1/TRBV3-2,TGTGCCAGCAGCCAAGTTTTGGGGGGAGCTGAAGCTTTCTTT,CASSQVLGGAEAFF
TRBD1,NA,TRBJ2-5,TRBV7-2,TGTGCCAGCAGCTTAGCTGTCTTTGCAGGGGGCAGGGAGACCCAGTACTTC,CASSLAVFAGGRETQYF